These T cell receptor beta chains were read from a single sample in a study of HIV-infected patients and healthy controls. TCRdb called the 5' RACE reads again in MiXCR, with one record for every CDR3 protein. The table shows approximately 15,000 distinct CDR3 sequences, with 12% occurring only once. This sample comprised blood, obtained during antiretroviral therapy. The receptors were sampled from an adult with HIV infection. The donor label of this sample is uncertain. CDR3s include the opening cysteine and the closing phenylalanine or tryptophan. Clone size is shown for a subset of rows, as once, few, many or a class of expanded clone.

clone size,V gene,J gene,CDR3 protein
many,TRBV5-1,TRBJ2-7,CASSSGLAITSYEQYF
many,TRBV18,TRBJ2-3,CASSSSGPRTADTQYF
-,TRBV19,TRBJ2-7,CASSPRGTSGFCEQYF
many,TRBV28,TRBJ2-1,CAKSPQIQEERTSDYNEQFF
many,TRBV29-1,TRBJ1-1,CSVGAGGDTEAFF
-,TRBV7-6,TRBJ1-1,CASSLLPENTEAFF
-,TRBV7-8,TRBJ2-7,CASSESGEQYF
few,TRBV7-9,TRBJ2-2,CATPGLAGNTGELFF
many,TRBV27,TRBJ2-3,CASRPGLAGKADTQYF
medium-sized,TRBV4-2,TRBJ1-4,CASSQDFTNEKLFF
-,TRBV29-1,TRBJ1-1,CRVKEGSYTEAFF
many,TRBV9,TRBJ2-3,CASSVAGFQGDTQYF
once,TRBV4-2,TRBJ2-7,CASSRDRGLAFSEYF
many,TRBV10-3,TRBJ2-5,CAISESTGWEETQYF
many,TRBV5-1,TRBJ1-1,CASSWDRVSSGAFF
many,TRBV6-1,TRBJ1-6,CASSDQVGSPLHF
medium-sized,TRBV12-3/TRBV12-4,TRBJ2-3,CASSFQHTDTQYF
-,TRBV2,TRBJ2-3,CASSRPWDSRTDTQYF
many,TRBV19,TRBJ1-5,CASSIIGGQSNQPQHF
-,TRBV15,TRBJ2-5,CATSRRETQYF
many,TRBV6-5,TRBJ2-5,CASSKQYQETQYF
few,TRBV28,TRBJ2-4,CASSLPGQLAKNIQYF
many,TRBV20-1,TRBJ2-3,CSQDSGGDTQYF
many,TRBV20-1,TRBJ2-5,CSARAGLAGGRSIIETQYF
-,TRBV6-5,TRBJ2-1,CASRRLAENEQFF
-,TRBV6-5,TRBJ2-7,CASSKTSGRAPRSPYEQYF
medium-sized,TRBV5-6,TRBJ1-5,CASSLWGFQPQHF
many,TRBV6-1,TRBJ2-5,CASRNWGLAGGTETQYF
-,TRBV6-2/TRBV6-3,TRBJ1-4,CASSYSRTQATNEKLFF
many,TRBV25-1,TRBJ2-5,CASSEYGGEGRETQYF
-,TRBV4-1,TRBJ2-7,CASSQEGSLWAAYEQYF
many,TRBV6-5,TRBJ2-3,CASSPPGAPTDTQYF
few,TRBV7-8,TRBJ2-5,CASIRPPAGHQVETQYF
many,TRBV29-1,TRBJ2-1,CSVEFTGGPVDEQFF
many,TRBV10-3,TRBJ1-1,CATTGPGTEAFF
few,TRBV30,TRBJ1-5,CAWSAPGTGVGSNQPQHF
many,TRBV29-1,TRBJ1-5,CSVTQGASNQPQHF
many,TRBV3-1,TRBJ1-5,CASSSRQGPNQPQHF